The entry below gives a single TCR beta chain sequence along with its context. Cohorts were assigned according to the clinical history that participants reported. No more than 2 weeks before study entry, exposed participants had met a case of COVID-19. These data come from a study of blood T cell repertoires in COVID-19. Looking at the study overall: The cDNA or gDNA used as material had been derived from T cells, B-cell-depleted T cells, or PBMCs.

As processed by the authors: By means of reference gene primer amplification, nucleated cell counts were estimated. Sequencing used immunoSEQ multiplex PCR; TCRdb keeps in-frame clones, though not all of them. V, J and clone size were drawn from that table, and D and trimming were deduced from the DNA. This sample has about 430,000 clones, with 88% found just once. Per the germline V gene, CDR1 is LGHNT and CDR2 is FRNRAP. The CDR3 contains 13 residues. V dropped 6 bases and J dropped 5; count of bases not matched to a gene: 7. The specimen sequenced was PBMCs or T cells enriched from blood (not recorded which). The chain is built from TRBV12-5 and TRBJ2-7, with TRBD2 matching over 7 bases. The clonotype comes from a young woman who had been exposed to COVID-19. In DNA, the CDR3 is TGTGCTAGTGGCAACGGGAGGTCCGACGAGCAGTACTTC. Translating gives CASGNGRSDEQYF.